The 30 T cell receptor beta chains given below trace back to one sample, sequenced in a study of T-cell memory formation after mild COVID-19. TCRdb ran MiXCR on the 5' RACE reads and lists one entry per CDR3 protein. The repertoire has under 300,000 distinct CDR3 sequences, roughly a tenth of them found once; the top ten carry 22%. The material sequenced was PBMCs or a T cell subset sorted from them (not recorded which). These receptors came from a man younger than 35 who had mild COVID-19 (a few samples of this study predate the infection). Cell type and time point are not known.

J is TRBJ1-5 and V is TRBV7-2, with 7 bases identical to TRBD1. There are 19 residues in the CDR3. The trim removed 5 bases at V and 0 bases at J, leaving 16 bases unmatched. Germline values: CDR1 SGHTA, CDR2 FQGNSA. This CDR3 reads CASSLGDRRRKYSNQPQHF. CDR3 nucleotides: TGTGCCAGCAGCCTAGGGGACAGAAGAAGAAAGTATAGCAATCAGCCCCAGCATTTT.

The V call is TRBV20-1, the J call TRBJ2-1; no firm D call. The V end was cut by 2 bases, the J end by 2 bases, with 7 bases between. Germline CDR1 DFQATT, CDR2 SNEGSKA (reference sequence). The CDR3 runs to 13 residues. CDR3 bases: TGCAGTGCTAGACTGACTCCCTACAATGAGCAGTTCTTC. Protein sequence: CSARLTPYNEQFF.

This clonotype was detected only a few times. V usage is TRBV11-2 and J usage is TRBJ2-1; 8 bases are shared with TRBD2. CDR1 is SGHAT and CDR2 is FQNNGV in the germline V gene. CDR3 length: 16 amino acids. Trimming removed 5 bases from V and 7 bases from J; junction bases left unmatched: 13. CDR3 residues: CASSPPQAGANNEQFF. CDR3 DNA: TGTGCCAGCAGCCCTCCTCAAGCGGGGGCCAATAATGAGCAGTTCTTC.

This clonotype was observed many times. The chain links TRBV10-1 to TRBJ2-7, with 7 bases lining up with TRBD1. V lost 4 bases and J lost 6; bases outside the gene matches: 3. Germline V gene data show CDR1 as WNHNN and CDR2 as SYGVQD (reference sequence). This CDR3 is built from 12 residues. The CDR3 region has the DNA TGCGCCAGCAGTGGTGCAGGGGGCGAGCAGTACTTC. It codes for CASSGAGGEQYF.

This clonotype has more than one count but fewer than ten. The chain links TRBV19 to TRBJ2-1; 10 positions match TRBD2. The CDR3 has 15 residues. The V segment lost 5 bases and the J segment 4 bases; nucleotides outside the gene matches: 5. Germline V gene lookup returns CDR1 LNHDA and CDR2 SQIVND (reference sequence). The DNA for the CDR3 is TGTGCCAGTAGTCCCCTACTAGCGGGATACAATGAGCAGTTCTTC. Translating it yields CASSPLLAGYNEQFF.

This clonotype showed up just a few times. The chain has TRBV7-9 and TRBJ2-1; 7 bases align to TRBD2. V lost 2 bases and J lost 5; bases outside the gene matches: 6. The CDR3 contains 15 residues. Per the germline V gene, CDR1 is SEHNR and CDR2 is FQNEAQ (reference sequence). The CDR3 reads CASSLRRGTDNEQFF. In DNA, the CDR3 is TGTGCCAGCAGCTTAAGGCGGGGGACCGACAATGAGCAGTTCTTC.

This clonotype was counted only a few times. The V call is TRBV7-3, the J call TRBJ1-6; D is uncertain. V shed 5 bases and J shed 8 bases, with 13 bases lying between them. The CDR3 is made up of 14 amino acids. Germline CDR1 is SGHTA and CDR2 is FQGTGA. DNA of the CDR3: TGTGCCAGCAGCCCCGACCCCACCCATTCACCCCTCCACTTT. Residues: CASSPDPTHSPLHF. The full variable domain, with the rest looked up from reference TRBV7-3 and TRBJ1-6, is GAGVSQTPSNKVTEKGKYVELRCDPISGHTALYWYRQSLGQGPEFLIYFQGTGAADDSGLPNDRFFAVRPEGSVSTLKIQRTERGDSAVYLCASSPDPTHSPLHFGNGTRLTVT.

The sample holds a few counts of this clonotype. The chain couples TRBV7-9 to TRBJ1-2, with D perhaps TRBD1 (6 bases). The V gene lost 1 base and the J gene lost 8 bases, with 8 bases spanning the gap. The length of the CDR3 is 12 residues. The germline gives CDR1 SEHNR, CDR2 FQNEAQ (reference sequence). The chain's CDR3 is CASSLVQGGYTF. The CDR3 DNA follows: TGTGCCAGCAGCTTAGTACAGGGCGGCTACACCTTC.

This clonotype came up a few times. This chain joins TRBV6-5 and TRBJ1-1; D call uncertain. V lost 7 bases and J 6 bases, leaving 9 bases between the germline ends. Looked up from germline, CDR1 is MNHEY and CDR2 is SVGAGI. This CDR3 region has 11 residues. The CDR3: CASIIGPEAFF. The CDR3 DNA reads as TGTGCCAGCATTATAGGTCCTGAAGCTTTCTTT.

This clonotype has only a few counts. The V and J genes are TRBV12-3 or TRBV12-4 and TRBJ2-7, with 11 positions matching TRBD2. The CDR3 sequence is 15 residues long. J gave up 0 bases and V 6 bases, and 4 bases lay outside the gene matches. The CDR3 DNA follows: TGTGCCAGCAGCGCCACTAGCGGGGGCTCCTACGAGCAGTACTTC. Amino acid sequence: CASSATSGGSYEQYF.

This clonotype was seen a few times. The V gene is TRBV5-1, the J gene TRBJ2-4, with D perhaps TRBD1 or TRBD2 (7 bases each). The V gene's germline CDR1 is SGHRS and CDR2 YFSETQ. This CDR3 region has 15 residues. Trimming shortened V by 4 bases and J by 5 bases, and 16 bases separated the two germline ends. The CDR3 DNA reads as TGCGCCAGCAGCCGCTCAGGGGGGGAGGAAAACATTCAGTACTTC. Amino acid sequence: CASSRSGGEENIQYF.

The V call is TRBV5-1, the J call TRBJ1-2; D is uncertain. The CDR3 is made up of 15 amino acids. V was pared by 4 bases and J by 7 bases, with 20 bases between. Germline V gives CDR1 SGHRS, CDR2 YFSETQ. The CDR3 region is CASSPQLGLERGYTF. As DNA, the CDR3 is TGCGCCAGCAGCCCCCAACTTGGACTCGAGCGTGGCTACACCTTC.

This clonotype showed up just a few times. The chain links TRBV10-2 to TRBJ2-2; 10 positions agree with TRBD2. Germline lookup yields CDR1 WSHSY and CDR2 SAAADI. Germline trimming cut 6 bases from V and 1 base from J; bases unmatched to any gene: 5. This CDR3 is 16 amino acids long. CDR3 nucleotides: TGCGCCAGCAGGCCAAGGACTAGCGGGAACACCGGGGAGCTGTTTTTT. This translates into CASRPRTSGNTGELFF.

This clonotype was observed a handful of times. J is TRBJ2-3 and V is TRBV7-9, with 7 bases lining up with TRBD1. V lost 2 bases and J lost 0; bases outside the gene matches: 5. Germline V CDR1 and CDR2: SEHNR, FQNEAQ (reference sequence). The CDR3 has 16 residues. The CDR3 loop is CASSLSTGDSTDTQYF. CDR3 sequence (DNA): TGTGCCAGCAGCTTATCAACAGGGGACAGCACAGATACGCAGTATTTT.

V usage is TRBV7-6 and J usage is TRBJ2-4; perhaps D is TRBD1 or TRBD2 (7 bases each). This CDR3 contains 14 residues. Trimming removed 1 base at V and 8 bases at J, with 12 bases between. The germline CDR1 and CDR2 sequences are SGHVS and FNYEAQ. CDR3 coding DNA: TGTGCCAGCAGCTTAGTACCAGGGGGGGACATTCAGTACTTC. As protein: CASSLVPGGDIQYF.

V is TRBV5-1 and J is TRBJ2-2; no reliable D call. The V gene's germline CDR1 is SGHRS and CDR2 YFSETQ. V lost 4 bases and J lost 7, with 11 bases in between. This CDR3 has 13 residues. CDR3 in amino acids: CASSPDIYGELFF. CDR3 DNA: TGCGCCAGCAGCCCTGACATATACGGGGAGCTGTTTTTT.

This clonotype was observed many times. V usage is TRBV7-2 and J usage is TRBJ2-3; the match to TRBD2 covers 7 bases. CDR1 SGHTA and CDR2 FQGNSA come from the germline V gene. There are 17 residues in the CDR3. V gave up 4 bases and J gave up 1 base; unmatched junction bases: 11. The DNA of the CDR3 is TGTGCCAGCAGCTCAGCGGGGCGGGGCCGGGGCACAGATACGCAGTATTTT. Translating it yields CASSSAGRGRGTDTQYF.

At least ten counts were recorded for this clonotype. The rearrangement links TRBV7-2 to TRBJ2-7, with no clear D. This CDR3 comprises 12 residues. Germline V gene data show CDR1 as SGHTA and CDR2 as FQGNSA. V lost 1 base, J lost 8 bases, and 9 bases lay in between. CDR3 loop: CASSLVRFQQYF. CDR3 DNA sequence: TGTGCCAGCAGCTTAGTTCGGTTCCAGCAGTACTTC. Combining the CDR3 with reference TRBV7-2 and TRBJ2-7 gives the whole variable domain GAGVSQSPSNKVTEKGKDVELRCDPISGHTALYWYRQSLGQGLEFLIYFQGNSAPDKSGLPSDRFSAERTGGSVSTLTIQRTQQEDSAVYLCASSLVRFQQYFGPGTRLTVT.

V usage is TRBV5-1 and J usage is TRBJ1-1; perhaps TRBD1 as D (5 bases). Germline assignment: CDR1 SGHRS and CDR2 YFSETQ. V was cut by 2 bases and J by 1 base, with 9 bases left in between. There are 14 residues in the CDR3. The DNA for the CDR3 is TGCGCCAGCAGCTTACGACAGCCGAACACTGAAGCTTTCTTT. This gives the protein CASSLRQPNTEAFF. The full variable domain, rest sourced from reference TRBV5-1 and TRBJ1-1, is KAGVTQTPRYLIKTRGQQVTLSCSPISGHRSVSWYQQTPGQGLQFLFEYFSETQRNKGNFPGRFSGRQFSNSRSEMNVSTLELGDSALYLCASSLRQPNTEAFFGQGTRLTVV.

A word on this clonotype: Given a much more abundant clone one base away, this may be a read error. This rearrangement joins TRBV12-3 or TRBV12-4 to TRBJ1-6; D is possibly TRBD1 (6 bases). This CDR3 spans 16 amino acids. For the CDR3, the DNA is TGTGCCAGCAGCCCGGGGGGGCTGGATAGGAATTCACACCTCCACTTT. It codes for CASSPGGLDRNSHLHF.

This clonotype was detected many times. The chain recombines TRBV4-3 with TRBJ2-4, with a possible D match to TRBD2 (5 bases). The V gene's germline CDR1 is LGHNA and CDR2 YSLEER. V lost 0 bases to trimming and J lost 1 base, with 13 bases between them. The CDR3 contains 17 residues. This CDR3 is CASSQDWGRGAKNIQYF. CDR3 DNA: TGCGCCAGCAGCCAAGATTGGGGTCGAGGGGCCAAAAACATTCAGTACTTC.

This clonotype was found a few times. This chain links TRBV9 with TRBJ2-7, with D perhaps TRBD2 (6 bases). V lost 4 bases and J lost 6, with 14 bases in between. The CDR3 loop spans 13 amino acids. Looked up from germline, CDR1 is SGDLS and CDR2 is YYNGEE. The CDR3 DNA is TGTGCCAGCAGCCCTAGACCCGGGGGCGAGCAGTACTTC. Translated: CASSPRPGGEQYF.

This clonotype has a handful of counts. The chain carries TRBV12-3 or TRBV12-4 and TRBJ1-4, with 7 bases aligning to TRBD1. This CDR3 is built from 12 residues. The ends lost 2 bases at V and 10 bases at J; junction bases unmatched: 1. The CDR3 here is CASSLNRGKLFF. In DNA form, the CDR3 reads TGTGCCAGCAGTTTAAACAGGGGAAAACTGTTTTTT.

A few counts support this clonotype. The chain links TRBV7-8 to TRBJ1-1, with D possibly TRBD1 on 5 matching bases. This CDR3 has 17 amino acids. The V end was cut by 2 bases, the J end by 5 bases, with 21 bases between. CDR1 and CDR2 (germline): SGHVS, FQNEAQ. Written as DNA, the CDR3 is TGTGCCAGCAGCTTATATCCTATTCCGCAGGGAGAAACTGAAGCTTTCTTT. Translated, it gives CASSLYPIPQGETEAFF.

The V call is TRBV9, the J call TRBJ1-2; the D gene is possibly TRBD1 (5 bases). V was shortened by 3 bases and J by 0 bases, with 12 bases between the two germline ends. Germline V CDR1 and CDR2: SGDLS, YYNGEE. The CDR3 length is 15 residues. The CDR3 spells CASSASGLANYGYTF. In DNA, the CDR3 is TGTGCCAGCAGCGCCTCAGGGTTAGCTAACTATGGCTACACCTTC.

The sample holds many counts of this clonotype. The DNA of the CDR3 is TGTGCCAGCTCAGGCGAGGGGGTCTGGGAAGAGACCCAGTACTTC. Translation gives CASSGEGVWEETQYF. This chain joins TRBV18 and TRBJ2-5; D is perhaps TRBD1 (6 bases). The CDR3 runs 15 residues. V was cut by 5 bases and J by 3 bases, with 16 bases left in between. CDR1 KGHSH and CDR2 LQKENI come from the germline V gene.

This clonotype was detected ten times or more. The gene calls are TRBV11-2 and TRBJ1-1; possibly TRBD1 for D (5 bases). Between the trimmed V and J ends, which lost 4 bases and 4 bases, there was a span of 13 bases. The CDR3 totals 14 residues. Germline CDR1 reads SGHAT; CDR2 reads FQNNGV. This CDR3 reads CASSSNGGGTEAFF. CDR3 bases: TGTGCCAGCAGCTCAAACGGGGGGGGCACTGAAGCTTTCTTT.

CDR3 sequence: CASSLGWGQAGQFF. CDR3 DNA: TGTGCCAGCAGCTTGGGCTGGGGACAGGCTGGGCAGTTCTTC. The V and J genes are TRBV7-9 and TRBJ2-1; 8 bases agree with TRBD1. J was trimmed by 12 bases and V by 3 bases; bases with no gene match: 10. Per the germline V gene, CDR1 is SEHNR and CDR2 is FQNEAQ (reference sequence). This CDR3 has 14 residues.

This chain uses TRBV7-9 with TRBJ2-2; D call uncertain. The CDR3 has 16 amino acids. CDR1 and CDR2 (germline): SEHNR, FQNEAQ (reference sequence). V was trimmed by 5 bases and J by 1 base, leaving 14 bases between them. CDR3 in amino acids: CASSLPPRRNTGELFF. The DNA of the CDR3 is TGTGCCAGCAGCCTCCCCCCGCGTAGGAACACCGGGGAGCTGTTTTTT.

This clonotype came up a few times. The V gene is TRBV7-2, the J gene TRBJ1-1; tentative D call: TRBD1 (5 bases). CDR3 length: 13 residues. Deletions cut 6 bases from V and 1 base from J, with 9 bases between. Germline-derived CDR1 and CDR2 are SGHTA and FQGNSA. The chain's CDR3 is CASRNDRNTEAFF. The CDR3 coding sequence is TGTGCCAGCAGGAACGACAGGAACACTGAAGCTTTCTTT.